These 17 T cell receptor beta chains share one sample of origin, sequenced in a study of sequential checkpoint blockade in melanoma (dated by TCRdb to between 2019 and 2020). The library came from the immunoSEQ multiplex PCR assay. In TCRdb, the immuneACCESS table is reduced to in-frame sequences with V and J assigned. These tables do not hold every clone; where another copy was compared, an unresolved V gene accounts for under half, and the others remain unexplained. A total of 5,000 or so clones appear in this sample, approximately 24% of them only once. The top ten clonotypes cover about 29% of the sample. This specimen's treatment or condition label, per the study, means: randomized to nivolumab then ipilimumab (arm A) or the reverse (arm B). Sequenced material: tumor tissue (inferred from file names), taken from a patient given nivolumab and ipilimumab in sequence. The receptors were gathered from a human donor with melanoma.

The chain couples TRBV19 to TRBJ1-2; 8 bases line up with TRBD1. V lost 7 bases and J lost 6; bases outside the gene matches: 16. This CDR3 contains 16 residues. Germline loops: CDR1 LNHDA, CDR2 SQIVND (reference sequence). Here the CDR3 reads CASTLYPPGGSDGYTF. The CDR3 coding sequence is TGTGCCAGTACCTTATACCCCCCAGGGGGCTCGGATGGCTACACCTTC.

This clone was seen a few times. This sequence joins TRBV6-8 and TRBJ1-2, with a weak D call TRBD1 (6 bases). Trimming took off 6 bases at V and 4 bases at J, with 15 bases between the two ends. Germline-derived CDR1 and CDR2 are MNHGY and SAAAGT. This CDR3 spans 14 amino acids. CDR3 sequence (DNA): TGTGCCAGCAGATCGTCAGCACAGGGCTATGGCTACACCTTC. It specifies CASRSSAQGYGYTF.

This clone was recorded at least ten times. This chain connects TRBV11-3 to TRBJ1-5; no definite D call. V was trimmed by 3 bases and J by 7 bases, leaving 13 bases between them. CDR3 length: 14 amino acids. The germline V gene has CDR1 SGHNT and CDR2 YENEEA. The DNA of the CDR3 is TGTGCCAGCAGCTTGTGGGGAATAGGACAGCCCCAGCATTTT. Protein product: CASSLWGIGQPQHF.

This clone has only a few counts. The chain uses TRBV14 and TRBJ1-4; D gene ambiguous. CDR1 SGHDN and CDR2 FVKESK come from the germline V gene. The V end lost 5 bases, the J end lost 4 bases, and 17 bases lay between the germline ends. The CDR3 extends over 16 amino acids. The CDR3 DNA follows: TGTGCCAGCAGCTTAGGGCCACTCGTTGGTAATGAAAAACTGTTTTTT. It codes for CASSLGPLVGNEKLFF. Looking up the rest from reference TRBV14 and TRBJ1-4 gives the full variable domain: EAGVTQFPSHSVIEKGQTVTLRCDPISGHDNLYWYRRVMGKEIKFLLHFVKESKQDESGMPNNRFLAERTGGTYSTLKVQPAELEDSGVYFCASSLGPLVGNEKLFFGSGTQLSVL.

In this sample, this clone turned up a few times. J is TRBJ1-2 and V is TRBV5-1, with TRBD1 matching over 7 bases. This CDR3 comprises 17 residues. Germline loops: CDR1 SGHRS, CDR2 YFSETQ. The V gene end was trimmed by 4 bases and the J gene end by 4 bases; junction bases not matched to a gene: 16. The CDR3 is CASSQDYPGGRFYGYTF. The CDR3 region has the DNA TGCGCCAGCAGCCAAGATTATCCAGGGGGAAGATTCTATGGCTACACCTTC.

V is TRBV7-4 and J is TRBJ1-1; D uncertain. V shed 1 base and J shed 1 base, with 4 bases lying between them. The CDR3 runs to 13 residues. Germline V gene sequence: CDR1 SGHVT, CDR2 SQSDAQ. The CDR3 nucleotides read TGTGCCAGCAGCTTAGGGTCGAACACTGAAGCTTTCTTT. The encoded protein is CASSLGSNTEAFF.

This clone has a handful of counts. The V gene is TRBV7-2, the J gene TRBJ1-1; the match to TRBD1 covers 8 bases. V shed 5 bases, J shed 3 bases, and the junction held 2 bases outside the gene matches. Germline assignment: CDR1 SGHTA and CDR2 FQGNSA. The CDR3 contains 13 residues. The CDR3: CASSPGQDTEAFF. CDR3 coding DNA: TGTGCCAGCAGCCCGGGACAGGACACTGAAGCTTTCTTT.

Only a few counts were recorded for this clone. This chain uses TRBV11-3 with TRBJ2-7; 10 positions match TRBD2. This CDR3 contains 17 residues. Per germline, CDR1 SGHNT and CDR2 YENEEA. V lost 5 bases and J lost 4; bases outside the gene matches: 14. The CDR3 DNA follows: TGTGCCAGCAGCCAAAGAGCTGCTAGCGGGAGCGCATACGAGCAGTACTTC. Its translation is CASSQRAASGSAYEQYF.

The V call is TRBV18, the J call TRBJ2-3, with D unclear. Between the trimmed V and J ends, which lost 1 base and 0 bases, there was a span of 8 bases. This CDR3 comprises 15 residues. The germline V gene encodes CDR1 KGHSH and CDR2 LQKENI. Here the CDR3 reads CASSPLPGSTDTQYF. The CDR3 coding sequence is TGTGCCAGCTCACCACTCCCCGGCAGCACAGATACGCAGTATTTT.

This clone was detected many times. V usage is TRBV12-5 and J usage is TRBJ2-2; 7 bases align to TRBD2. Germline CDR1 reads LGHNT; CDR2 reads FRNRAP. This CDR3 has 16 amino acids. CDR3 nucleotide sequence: TGTGCCAGCGTCCCCTCCCCGCTAGCGGCTACCGGGGAGCTGTTTTTT. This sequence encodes CASVPSPLAATGELFF.

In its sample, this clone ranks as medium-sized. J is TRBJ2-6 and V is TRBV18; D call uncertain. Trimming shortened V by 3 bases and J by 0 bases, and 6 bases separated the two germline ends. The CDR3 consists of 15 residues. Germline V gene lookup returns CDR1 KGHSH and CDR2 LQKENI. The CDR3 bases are TGTGCCAGCTCACCTGCGAGCTCTGGGGCCAACGTCCTGACTTTC. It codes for CASSPASSGANVLTF.

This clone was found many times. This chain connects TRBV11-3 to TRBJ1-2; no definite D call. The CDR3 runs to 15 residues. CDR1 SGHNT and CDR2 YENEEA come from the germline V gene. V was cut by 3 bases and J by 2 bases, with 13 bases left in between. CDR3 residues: CASSLVGRLNYGYTF. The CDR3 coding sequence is TGTGCCAGCAGCTTGGTGGGCAGGTTAAACTATGGCTACACCTTC. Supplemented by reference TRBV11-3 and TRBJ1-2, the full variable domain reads EAGVVQSPRYKIIEKKQPVAFWCNPISGHNTLYWYLQNLGQGPELLIRYENEEAVDDSQLPKDRFSAERLKGVDSTLKIQPAELGDSAVYLCASSLVGRLNYGYTFGSGTRLTVV.

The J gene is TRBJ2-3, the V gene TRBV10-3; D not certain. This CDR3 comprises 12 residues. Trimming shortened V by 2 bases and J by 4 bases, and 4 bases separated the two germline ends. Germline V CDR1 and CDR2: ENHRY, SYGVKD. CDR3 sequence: CAISEAPDTQYF. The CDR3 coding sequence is TGTGCCATCAGTGAGGCACCAGATACGCAGTATTTT.

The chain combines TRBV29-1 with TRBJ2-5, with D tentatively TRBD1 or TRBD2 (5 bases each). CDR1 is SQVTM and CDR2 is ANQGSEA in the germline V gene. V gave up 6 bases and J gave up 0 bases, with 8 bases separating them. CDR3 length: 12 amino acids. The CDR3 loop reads CSVGADQETQYF. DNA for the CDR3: TGCAGCGTCGGGGCCGACCAAGAGACCCAGTACTTC.

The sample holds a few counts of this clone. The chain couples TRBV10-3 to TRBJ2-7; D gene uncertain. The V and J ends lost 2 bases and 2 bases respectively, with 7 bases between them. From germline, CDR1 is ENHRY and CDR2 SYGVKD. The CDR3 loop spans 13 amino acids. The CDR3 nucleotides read TGTGCCATCAGTGAGACGGCCGCCTACGAGCAGTACTTC. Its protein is CAISETAAYEQYF.

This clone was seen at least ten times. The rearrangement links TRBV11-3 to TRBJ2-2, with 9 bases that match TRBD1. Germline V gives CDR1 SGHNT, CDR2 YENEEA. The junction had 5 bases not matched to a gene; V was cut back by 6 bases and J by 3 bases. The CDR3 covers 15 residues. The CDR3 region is CASSPGTGYTGELFF. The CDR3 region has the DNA TGTGCCAGCAGTCCCGGGACAGGGTACACCGGGGAGCTGTTTTTT.

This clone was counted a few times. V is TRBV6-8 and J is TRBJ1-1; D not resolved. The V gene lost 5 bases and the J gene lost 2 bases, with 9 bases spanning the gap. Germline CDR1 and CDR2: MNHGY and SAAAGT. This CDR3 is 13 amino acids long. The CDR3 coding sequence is TGTGCCAGCAGTAATACAGCTAACACTGAAGCTTTCTTT. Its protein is CASSNTANTEAFF.